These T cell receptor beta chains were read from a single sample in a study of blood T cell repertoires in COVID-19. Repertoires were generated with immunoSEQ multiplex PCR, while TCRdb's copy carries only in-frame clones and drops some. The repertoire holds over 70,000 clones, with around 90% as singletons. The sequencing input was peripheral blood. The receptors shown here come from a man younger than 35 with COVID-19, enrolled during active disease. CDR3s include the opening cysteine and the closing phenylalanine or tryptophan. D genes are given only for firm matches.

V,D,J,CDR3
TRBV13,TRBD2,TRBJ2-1,CASSLGRTSGTSGEQFF
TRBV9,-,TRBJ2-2,CASSSGGGELFF
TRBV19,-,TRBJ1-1,CASSSNDRNAEAFF
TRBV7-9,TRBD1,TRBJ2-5,CASSSTRFTGQGQETQYF
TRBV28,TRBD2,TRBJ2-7,CASSSTSGRDSYEQYF
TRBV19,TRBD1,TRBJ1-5,CASSYDREGNQPQHF
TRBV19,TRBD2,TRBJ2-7,CASSSHRGLAGGTYEQYF
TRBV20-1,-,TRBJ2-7,CSARKRGEQYF
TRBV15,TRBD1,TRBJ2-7,CATSLTVKTGGDTDEQYF
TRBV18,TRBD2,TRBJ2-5,CASSPPRVAGYQETQYF
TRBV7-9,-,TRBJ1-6,CASSGGRVSSYNSPLHF
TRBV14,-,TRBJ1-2,CASSQVNRHHGYTF
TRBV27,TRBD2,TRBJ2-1,CASSQLAGVETYNEQFF
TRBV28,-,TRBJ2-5,CASTPGETQYF
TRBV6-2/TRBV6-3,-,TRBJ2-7,CASSYSGGGGSQYF
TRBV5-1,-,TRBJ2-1,CASSHWRSGTQNEQFF
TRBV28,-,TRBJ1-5,CASSLAGDGRNQPQHF
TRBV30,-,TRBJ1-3,CAWSPSAGGNTIYF
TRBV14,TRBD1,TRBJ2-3,CASSLVGTGATDTQYF
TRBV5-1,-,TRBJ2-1,CASSLEDNNNEQFF
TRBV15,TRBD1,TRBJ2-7,CATSREWDSSYEQYF
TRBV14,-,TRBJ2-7,CASSQEGERIGRFVEQYF
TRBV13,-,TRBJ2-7,CASSLVGGYEQYF
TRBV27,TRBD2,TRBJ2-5,CASSPRLAELQETQYF
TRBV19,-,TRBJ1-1,CASSNSLNTEAFF
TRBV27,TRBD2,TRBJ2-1,CASSLPLAGGEQFF
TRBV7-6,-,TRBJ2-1,CASSWSSYNEQFF
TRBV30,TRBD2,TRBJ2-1,CAWGEGLAWGSEQFF